This section outlines one T cell receptor (beta chain) sequence together with its context. The antigen is undetermined. The library was made from cDNA and included unique molecular identifiers. TCRdb analysed the PCR reads with MiXCR anew, one entry per CDR3 protein. The sample records 150,000 to 200,000 distinct CDR3 sequences, 30% being singletons. This entry is derived from a study of post-analysis software for immune sequencing data. Whole-study findings and limits: Strong co-clustering by F measure was evident for samples that had been prepared in the same batch. Controls had lower frequencies than patients of a few TRBV segments, which included TRBV5-6, TRBV5-1 and TRBV20-1. There was significantly lower normalized Chao1 diversity in multiple sclerosis patients than in controls.

Trimming removed 3 bases from V and 3 bases from J; junction bases left unmatched: 1. CDR1 is SGHTA and CDR2 is FQGNSA in the germline V gene. The CDR3 extends over 13 amino acids. Input material: blood. The TCR comes from a girl aged 10 to 17 with multiple sclerosis. The chain joins TRBV7-2 to TRBJ1-1; 7 nucleotides line up with TRBD1. The CDR3: CASSLGQYTEAFF. Written as DNA, the CDR3 is TGTGCCAGCAGCTTGGGACAGTACACTGAAGCTTTCTTT.